Presented here are 30 T cell receptor beta chains from one specimen sequenced in a study of T cells in Graves' hyperthyroidism and ophthalmopathy. Amplified TCR beta CDR3 regions derived from RNA transcripts. The HTBI primer set drove a first-round RT-PCR of the TCR CDR3. TCRdb analysed the multiplex PCR reads with MiXCR anew, one entry per CDR3 protein. This sample has a few hundred thousand distinct CDR3 sequences, with about 43% found just once. Sequenced sample: peripheral blood or thyroid tissue (not recorded which). These receptors came from an adult woman with Graves' disease, either hyperthyroidism or ophthalmopathy (not recorded which).

About this clonotype: The final CDR3 position lacks the conserved phenylalanine or tryptophan, pointing to a likely read error. The chain couples TRBV6-5 to TRBJ1-1, with 9 positions matching TRBD1. This CDR3 spans 14 amino acids. After removal of 6 bases from V and 2 bases from J, the junction contained 4 bases not matched to a gene. Germline lookup yields CDR1 MNHEY and CDR2 SVGAGI. The CDR3 bases are TGTGCCAGCAGGCCGGGACAGGGAAACACTGAAGCTTTCCTT. It encodes CASRPGQGNTEAFL.

The sample holds many counts of this clonotype. The chain carries TRBV29-1 and TRBJ1-2; D call uncertain. The V and J ends lost 3 bases and 6 bases respectively, with 5 bases between them. Germline loops: CDR1 SQVTM, CDR2 ANQGSEA. The CDR3 has 10 residues. The CDR3 sequence: CSVDGDGYTF. DNA of the CDR3: TGCAGCGTTGACGGTGATGGCTACACCTTC.

The chain joins TRBV12-3 or TRBV12-4 to TRBJ2-5, with 7 nucleotides matching TRBD1. The CDR3 length is 16 residues. The V gene end was trimmed by 2 bases and the J gene end by 7 bases; junction bases not matched to a gene: 13. Here the CDR3 reads CASSLRATGKQGTQYF. The DNA of the CDR3 is TGTGCCAGCAGTTTAAGGGCGACAGGGAAGCAGGGGACCCAGTACTTC.

In this sample, this clonotype turned up many times. The rearrangement links TRBV7-2 to TRBJ2-2, with TRBD2 identical over 8 bases. The trim removed 5 bases at V and 4 bases at J, leaving 6 bases unmatched. This CDR3 comprises 15 residues. CDR1 and CDR2 (germline): SGHTA, FQGNSA. Written as DNA, the CDR3 is TGTGCCAGCAGCCGGCGACTAGCGAGCACCGGGGAGCTGTTTTTT. Protein product: CASSRRLASTGELFF.

This chain connects TRBV4-1 to TRBJ2-5; a possible D gene is TRBD1 (5 bases). CDR1 and CDR2 (germline): MGHRA, YSYEKL. The CDR3 sequence is 14 residues long. Deletions cut 1 base from V and 5 bases from J, with 11 bases between. CDR3 sequence (DNA): TGCGCCAGCAGCCAAGGGAGTAGGGGTGAGACCCAGTACTTC. It is translated as CASSQGSRGETQYF.

Details on this clonotype: Given a much more abundant clone one base away, this may be a read error. CDR3 protein: CASSTGLRGYEQYF. The DNA for the CDR3 is TGCGCCAGCAGCACGGGACTAAGAGGCTACGAGCAGTACTTC. V usage is TRBV5-1 and J usage is TRBJ2-7, with 7 bases matching TRBD2. Germline loops: CDR1 SGHRS, CDR2 YFSETQ. This CDR3 comprises 14 residues. The V segment lost 4 bases and the J segment 3 bases; nucleotides outside the gene matches: 7.

This clonotype was recorded many times. The chain uses TRBV3-1 and TRBJ2-5, with D tentatively TRBD2 (6 bases). The CDR3 contains 14 residues. The germline V and J ends were trimmed by 1 base and 5 bases, with 11 bases remaining between them. Germline V gene data show CDR1 as LGHDT and CDR2 as YNNKEL (reference sequence). CDR3 protein: CASSQAAGRETQYF. The DNA for the CDR3 is TGTGCCAGCAGCCAAGCGGCGGGGCGGGAGACCCAGTACTTC.

This clonotype was recorded at least ten times. The gene calls are TRBV16 and TRBJ1-5; TRBD1 is a possible D gene (5 bases). Germline V gene sequence: CDR1 KGHSY, CDR2 FQNENV. V lost 2 bases to trimming and J lost 0 bases, with 17 bases between them. This CDR3 region has 18 residues. CDR3 region: CASSQLRGTELSNQPQHF. In DNA, the CDR3 is TGTGCCAGCAGCCAACTCCGGGGCACGGAACTTAGCAATCAGCCCCAGCATTTT. The whole variable domain, filled in from reference TRBV16 and TRBJ1-5, reads GEEVAQTPKHLVRGEGQKAKLYCAPIKGHSYVFWYQQVLKNEFKFLISFQNENVFDETGMPKERFSAKCLPNSPCSLEIQATKLEDSAVYFCASSQLRGTELSNQPQHFGDGTRLSIL.

This clonotype turned up a few times. The J gene is TRBJ1-1, the V gene TRBV15; D uncertain. From germline, CDR1 is LNHNV and CDR2 YYDKDF (reference sequence). V was cut by 11 bases and J by 4 bases, with 17 bases left in between. This CDR3 spans 13 amino acids. In DNA, the CDR3 is TGTGCCCCCCCACGGGGATTGGGCACTGAAGCTTTCTTT. It encodes CAPPRGLGTEAFF.

To note about this clonotype: The conserved phenylalanine or tryptophan is not found at the CDR3 terminus, so this likely reflects a read error. The DNA is left out, because the CDR3 cannot be placed on it with certainty; the CDR3 is given as TCRdb lists it. The chain couples TRBV12-3 or TRBV12-4 to TRBJ1-6. A total of 8 residues make up the CDR3, ends included. This CDR3 reads CASRLRTS.

This chain links TRBV11-1 with TRBJ1-6; TRBD1 might be the D (6 bases). The CDR3 runs 16 residues. Trimming pared 2 bases from V and 5 bases from J, leaving 13 bases between. Germline V gives CDR1 SGHAT, CDR2 FQDESV (reference sequence). The CDR3 region is CASSLNLGANNSPLHF. CDR3 coding DNA: TGTGCCAGCAGCTTAAATCTGGGGGCTAATAATTCACCCCTCCACTTT.

The gene calls are TRBV7-2 and TRBJ2-5; the match to TRBD1 covers 9 bases. The CDR3 length is 16 residues. The junction had 14 bases not matched to a gene; V was cut back by 5 bases and J by 7 bases. Germline V gene lookup returns CDR1 SGHTA and CDR2 FQGNSA. CDR3 nucleotide sequence: TGTGCCAGCAGCACAACCCGACAGGGGGGAGAAGGGACCCAGTACTTC. The encoded protein is CASSTTRQGGEGTQYF.

This clonotype turned up a few times. The V gene is TRBV19, the J gene TRBJ2-5; 10 nucleotides line up with TRBD2. The V gene's germline CDR1 is LNHDA and CDR2 SQIVND (reference sequence). This CDR3 spans 16 amino acids. With V trimmed by 4 bases and J by 6 bases, 11 bases remained unmatched. DNA of the CDR3: TGTGCCAGTAGTAACCAGCGGGAGGGCCACGCGCAGACCCAGTACTTC. Protein: CASSNQREGHAQTQYF.

The rearrangement joins TRBV7-9 to TRBJ1-6; possibly TRBD1 for D (5 bases). Trimming cost V 0 bases and J 4 bases, with 10 bases left between them. CDR1 SEHNR and CDR2 FQNEAQ come from the germline V gene (reference sequence). CDR3 length: 16 residues. Here the CDR3 DNA reads TGTGCCAGCAGCTTAGCACCTGGGGGTTATAATTCACCCCTCCACTTT. As protein: CASSLAPGGYNSPLHF.

Concerning this clonotype: The CDR3 carries no conserved terminal phenylalanine or tryptophan, so it likely arises from a read error. This chain links TRBV20-1 with TRBJ1-2, with D unresolved. CDR1 DFQATT and CDR2 SNEGSKA come from the germline V gene (reference sequence). CDR3 length: 13 residues. Trimming shortened V by 2 bases and J by 4 bases, and 11 bases separated the two germline ends. CDR3 in amino acids: CSARTLGSYGYTL. The DNA of the CDR3 is TGCAGTGCTAGAACGTTGGGGTCCTATGGCTACACCCTC.

The rearrangement joins TRBV11-2 to TRBJ1-1, with D possibly TRBD1 on 6 matching bases. V was pared by 7 bases and J by 4 bases, with 19 bases between. Germline values: CDR1 SGHAT, CDR2 FQNNGV. CDR3 length: 15 amino acids. The DNA for the CDR3 is TGTGCCAGCAACCCTTCCGCGGGGGCGCGCACTGAAGCTTTCTTT. This sequence encodes CASNPSAGARTEAFF.

This clonotype was counted between two and nine times. The V gene is TRBV27, the J gene TRBJ1-1; 10 nucleotides line up with TRBD1. The CDR3 is 13 residues long. The junction had 3 bases not matched to a gene; V was cut back by 8 bases and J by 3 bases. The germline V gene encodes CDR1 MNHEY and CDR2 SMNVEV (reference sequence). This CDR3 reads CASGTGVHTEAFF. In DNA form, the CDR3 reads TGTGCCAGCGGGACAGGGGTCCACACTGAAGCTTTCTTT.

CDR3 protein: CASSYQRVDQYF. For the CDR3, the DNA is TGTGCCAGCAGTTACCAGAGGGTCGATCAGTACTTC. This rearrangement joins TRBV6-5 to TRBJ2-7; perhaps TRBD2 as D (5 bases). CDR3 size: 12 residues. The germline gives CDR1 MNHEY, CDR2 SVGAGI. V was pared by 2 bases and J by 10 bases, with 12 bases between.

This clonotype was recorded at least ten times. This chain connects TRBV4-2 to TRBJ2-7; tentatively, D is TRBD2 (6 bases). The V end was cut by 3 bases, the J end by 3 bases, with 12 bases between. CDR1 is LGHNA, CDR2 YNFKEQ, per germline. The CDR3 runs to 14 residues. This chain's CDR3 is CASSHRGGDYEQYF. The CDR3 region has the DNA TGTGCCAGCAGCCATAGGGGCGGGGACTACGAGCAGTACTTC.

The V call is TRBV6-5, the J call TRBJ2-7; D remains ambiguous. TRBJ2-1 explains the end of the DNA better; the J call may be wrong. Germline CDR1 MNHEY, CDR2 SVGAGI. The CDR3 covers 13 residues. The CDR3 DNA reads TGTGCCAGCAGTTACAGGGCCTACAATGAGCAGTTCTTC. As protein: CASSYRAYNEQFF.

This clonotype was counted many times. The genes are TRBV4-1 and TRBJ2-5; the D gene is possibly TRBD2 (6 bases). CDR1 and CDR2 from the germline V gene are MGHRA and YSYEKL. CDR3 size: 15 residues. Trimming left V 4 bases short and J 5 bases short, with 17 bases between. CDR3 amino acids: CASSPLGGIAETQYF. The CDR3 DNA is TGCGCCAGCAGCCCCCTTGGGGGGATCGCGGAGACCCAGTACTTC.

This sequence joins TRBV12-3 or TRBV12-4 and TRBJ2-7; a possible D gene is TRBD1 (6 bases). CDR3 length: 13 amino acids. V lost 5 bases and J lost 5, with 13 bases in between. CDR3 sequence (DNA): TGTGCCAGCAGTCAGGGGATCGGGCACGAGCAGTACTTC. This gives the protein CASSQGIGHEQYF.

This clonotype was found many times. The CDR3 is CAWSVGSEQYF. In DNA, the CDR3 is TGTGCCTGGAGTGTAGGTTCCGAGCAGTACTTC. The V call is TRBV30, the J call TRBJ2-7, with D unclear. Germline-derived CDR1 and CDR2 are GTSNPN and SVGIG (reference sequence). CDR3 length: 11 amino acids. V gave up 0 bases and J gave up 6 bases, with 6 bases separating them.

This clonotype has ten or more counts. V gene TRBV27 combines with J gene TRBJ1-5, with D hard to call. V was shortened by 6 bases and J by 3 bases, with 15 bases between the two germline ends. Germline CDR1 MNHEY, CDR2 SMNVEV (reference sequence). The CDR3 totals 15 residues. In DNA form, the CDR3 reads TGTGCCAGCAGCCTCAATCCGGTGATCAATCAGCCCCAGCATTTT. It encodes CASSLNPVINQPQHF.

The CDR3 protein is CASKRGPNYGYTF. CDR3 coding DNA: TGTGCCAGCAAGCGGGGCCCTAACTATGGCTACACCTTC. The chain carries TRBV4-2 and TRBJ1-2; the D gene is possibly TRBD1 (5 bases). Trimming left V 7 bases short and J 0 bases short, with 9 bases between. Looked up from germline, CDR1 is LGHNA and CDR2 is YNFKEQ. The CDR3 contains 13 residues.

The chain has TRBV29-1 and TRBJ1-2; weak D call: TRBD1 (5 bases). CDR1 SQVTM and CDR2 ANQGSEA come from the germline V gene. The germline V and J ends were trimmed by 4 bases and 0 bases, with 18 bases remaining between them. The CDR3 consists of 16 residues. CDR3 sequence reads: CSVVADNQRSNYGYTF. The CDR3 DNA reads TGCAGCGTTGTAGCGGACAACCAACGGTCTAACTATGGCTACACCTTC.

V is TRBV11-2 and J is TRBJ2-5; D is perhaps TRBD1 (5 bases). This CDR3 is built from 16 residues. Trimming shortened V by 3 bases and J by 2 bases, and 16 bases separated the two germline ends. Germline-derived CDR1 and CDR2 are SGHAT and FQNNGV. The CDR3 DNA reads as TGTGCCAGCAGCTTTGTGGGGCGGAGTACACAAGAGACCCAGTACTTC. Protein product: CASSFVGRSTQETQYF.

The chain joins TRBV2 to TRBJ2-1; D is unclear. Trimming took 8 bases from V and 5 from J, leaving 19 bases between them. The CDR3 loop spans 15 amino acids. CDR1 and CDR2 (germline): SNHLY, FYNNEI. In DNA, the CDR3 is TGTGCCAGCCGTTCTGGGAATAGACCTAACAATGAGCAGTTCTTC. Its protein product is CASRSGNRPNNEQFF.

The chain has TRBV7-4 and TRBJ2-3, with TRBD2 identical over 7 bases. This CDR3 has 13 amino acids. Germline CDR1 reads SGHVT; CDR2 reads SQSDAQ. J gave up 3 bases and V 5 bases, and 2 bases lay outside the gene matches. The chain's CDR3 is CASSVSGTDTQYF. DNA of the CDR3: TGTGCCAGCAGCGTTAGCGGGACAGATACGCAGTATTTT.

This clonotype appeared a single time. The chain combines TRBV6-5 with TRBJ1-1; D remains ambiguous. The CDR3 runs to 15 residues. The germline V gene encodes CDR1 MNHEY and CDR2 SVGAGI. V dropped 0 bases and J dropped 6 bases, with 14 bases sitting between them. Written as DNA, the CDR3 is TGTGCCAGCAGTTACTCTTCTATCGTAGAGGCTGAAGCTTTCTTT. As protein: CASSYSSIVEAEAFF.